This T cell receptor beta chain was identified during a study of blood T cells in healthy people across ages. Combining a sample-barcoded 5' primer with a J-beta primer mix, a second PCR ran for roughly 6 to 11 cycles. TCRdb reprocessed the 5' RACE reads with MiXCR, giving one entry per CDR3 protein. The table lists more than 650,000 distinct CDR3 sequences, around a fifth of them singletons. V lost 8 bases to trimming and J lost 1 base, with 11 bases between them. The CDR3 is 13 residues long. Germline assignment: CDR1 SNHLY and CDR2 FYNNEI. The clonotype comes from a man between 65 and 85 years old in good health. Sequencing was performed on blood. V is TRBV2 and J is TRBJ1-1, with D possibly TRBD1 on 6 matching bases. The CDR3 protein is CASDGGGNTEAFF. The CDR3 region has the DNA TGTGCCAGCGATGGAGGGGGGAACACTGAAGCTTTCTTT.